A single sample gave rise to the 12 T cell receptor beta chains below, sequenced in a study of spatial heterogeneity in lung cancer. MiXCR was run by TCRdb on the 5' RACE reads, yielding one entry per CDR3 protein. This sample has about 28,000 distinct CDR3 sequences, with under 8.5% found just once. General study points: It was found that expanded intratumoral alpha and beta TCR counts tracked tumor mutation counts.

Time point denoted: sample taken at primary tumor resection. These receptors have no known antigen. The specimen was lung tumor tissue, collected at surgery. These receptors came from a male donor with early-stage non-small cell lung cancer.

The V and J genes are TRBV4-1 and TRBJ2-1, with 8 positions matching TRBD2. Germline lookup yields CDR1 MGHRA and CDR2 YSYEKL. The CDR3 spans 15 residues. Unmatched junction bases numbered 7, after V lost 4 bases and J lost 5 bases. DNA of the CDR3: TGCGCCAGCAGCCCCCAGGCGGGGGGCCACAATGAGCAGTTCTTC. Protein sequence: CASSPQAGGHNEQFF.

This clonotype was seen a few times. The chain has TRBV5-1 and TRBJ2-4; D gene uncertain. CDR3 length: 15 amino acids. V lost 0 bases to trimming and J lost 3 bases, with 10 bases between them. CDR1 and CDR2 (germline): SGHRS, YFSETQ. The CDR3 protein is CASSLEAGNKNIQYF. Written as DNA, the CDR3 is TGCGCCAGCAGCTTGGAGGCCGGAAACAAAAACATTCAGTACTTC. Drawing the rest from reference TRBV5-1 and TRBJ2-4, the complete variable domain is KAGVTQTPRYLIKTRGQQVTLSCSPISGHRSVSWYQQTPGQGLQFLFEYFSETQRNKGNFPGRFSGRQFSNSRSEMNVSTLELGDSALYLCASSLEAGNKNIQYFGAGTRLSVL.

This clonotype was seen at least ten times. The rearrangement links TRBV7-2 to TRBJ1-5; D uncertain. The germline CDR1 and CDR2 sequences are SGHTA and FQGNSA. The CDR3 contains 14 residues. Between the trimmed V and J ends, which lost 5 bases and 5 bases, there was a span of 13 bases. CDR3 nucleotides: TGTGCCAGCAGCCCAAGTAAGGGATATCAGCCCCAGCATTTT. It codes for CASSPSKGYQPQHF.

Only a few counts were recorded for this clonotype. The J gene is TRBJ2-7, the V gene TRBV6-1; 8 nucleotides line up with TRBD1. The germline V gene has CDR1 MNHNS and CDR2 SASEGT. V dropped 6 bases and J dropped 0; count of bases not matched to a gene: 7. CDR3 length equals 15 residues. Here the CDR3 reads CASRPPGTGSYEQYF. The CDR3 coding sequence is TGTGCCAGCAGGCCCCCTGGGACAGGCTCCTACGAGCAGTACTTC.

This clonotype appeared many times. DNA of the CDR3: TGTGCCAGCAAAGCCGGGGGGGCTGAGACCCAGTACTTC. Translating it yields CASKAGGAETQYF. This chain connects TRBV27 to TRBJ2-5; 8 bases are a match to TRBD2. CDR3 length: 13 amino acids. CDR1 is MNHEY, CDR2 SMNVEV, per germline (reference sequence). Germline trimming cut 7 bases from V and 5 bases from J; bases unmatched to any gene: 6.

V is TRBV5-1 and J is TRBJ1-2; D perhaps matches TRBD1 (6 bases). The germline V gene has CDR1 SGHRS and CDR2 YFSETQ. The CDR3 has 13 residues. V dropped 2 bases and J dropped 7 bases, with 12 bases sitting between them. The CDR3 protein is CASSLQGRRGYTF. CDR3 DNA sequence: TGCGCCAGCAGCTTACAGGGTCGACGTGGCTACACCTTC.

J is TRBJ2-1 and V is TRBV6-5, with D possibly matching TRBD2 (5 bases). This CDR3 has 13 amino acids. Germline CDR1 reads MNHEY; CDR2 reads SVGAGI. V lost 4 bases and J 10 bases, leaving 14 bases between the germline ends. CDR3: CASSSGLAGEQFF. The CDR3 nucleotides are TGTGCCAGCAGTTCCGGACTCGCCGGGGAGCAGTTCTTC.

There are many counts of this clonotype. J is TRBJ2-5 and V is TRBV4-1; weak D call: TRBD2 (5 bases). V lost 2 bases, J lost 1 base, and 8 bases lay in between. The germline V gene has CDR1 MGHRA and CDR2 YSYEKL. There are 14 residues in the CDR3. The CDR3, as DNA: TGCGCCAGCAGCCAACGACTAATCCAAGAGACCCAGTACTTC. This translates into CASSQRLIQETQYF.

The rearrangement uses TRBV27 and TRBJ2-3; D tentatively fits TRBD1 or TRBD2 (5 bases each). The CDR3 is made up of 15 amino acids. CDR1 MNHEY and CDR2 SMNVEV come from the germline V gene (reference sequence). Trimming left V 5 bases short and J 7 bases short, with 19 bases between. CDR3 protein: CASSVASSRGHTQYF. CDR3 nucleotides: TGTGCCAGCAGTGTTGCCTCCTCCCGGGGCCATACGCAGTATTTT.

J is TRBJ2-1 and V is TRBV19; tentative D call: TRBD1 (5 bases). Germline lookup yields CDR1 LNHDA and CDR2 SQIVND (reference sequence). The ends were cut back, 8 bases at V and 2 bases at J, with 10 bases in the middle. This CDR3 has 13 residues. CDR3 sequence (DNA): TGTGCCAGTCGACAGACGCCCTACAATGAGCAGTTCTTC. Translation gives CASRQTPYNEQFF.

In this sample, this clonotype turned up many times. The chain recombines TRBV20-1 with TRBJ2-7; D perhaps matches TRBD2 (6 bases). The CDR3 loop spans 12 amino acids. Germline V gives CDR1 DFQATT, CDR2 SNEGSKA (reference sequence). Trimming removed 0 bases at V and 4 bases at J, with 7 bases between. CDR3 residues: CSARDGRYEQYF. For the CDR3, the DNA is TGCAGTGCTAGAGATGGGAGGTACGAGCAGTACTTC.

This clonotype was observed a handful of times. The J gene is TRBJ1-4, the V gene TRBV27; tentatively, D is TRBD1 (6 bases). There are 13 residues in the CDR3. The germline gives CDR1 MNHEY, CDR2 SMNVEV (reference sequence). The V gene lost 11 bases and the J gene lost 4 bases, with 14 bases spanning the gap. The CDR3 DNA reads TGTGCCTCAGGGGCAGTGGGTAATGAAAAACTGTTTTTT. This gives the protein CASGAVGNEKLFF.